Listed here are 17 T cell receptor beta chains from one sample, sequenced in a study of beta chain features in type 1 diabetes (dated by TCRdb to the late 2010s). The library was generated by the immunoSEQ multiplex PCR assay. All of the isolated RNA was reverse transcribed with the High Capacity cDNA Reverse Transcription Kit, so expressed TCRB transcripts were sequenced. This immuneACCESS table, as held by TCRdb, lists in-frame sequences with V and J called but not all clones. Of the missing ones, under half trace to an unresolved V gene in checked studies; the others have no known cause. This sample has almost 350,000 clones in its table, and roughly 8% of those were observed once. The top ten clonotypes cover 0.44% of the sample. Source material: central memory CD4+ T cells from blood. These receptors were collected from a woman under 30 in good health.

This clone has just a few counts. The V call is TRBV18, the J call TRBJ2-1; D is undetermined. Per the germline V gene, CDR1 is KGHSH and CDR2 is LQKENI. This CDR3 contains 16 residues. V was pared by 2 bases and J by 5 bases, with 16 bases between. CDR3 bases: TGTGCCAGCTCACCAGCTACCATGAGCCGCCACAATGAGCAGTTCTTC. Translation gives CASSPATMSRHNEQFF.

This chain joins TRBV5-4 and TRBJ2-4; 8 nucleotides agree with TRBD2. V shed 4 bases, J shed 5 bases, and the junction held 2 bases outside the gene matches. Germline CDR1 reads SGHNT; CDR2 reads YYREEE (reference sequence). The CDR3 is made up of 13 amino acids. The chain's CDR3 is CASSRAGENIQYF. DNA of the CDR3: TGTGCCAGCAGCCGAGCGGGAGAAAACATTCAGTACTTC.

By sample share, this clone is medium-sized. J is TRBJ2-5 and V is TRBV23-1; D not certain. TRBV23-1 is labeled an ORF, and its function is uncertain. The CDR3 has 8 residues. V gave up 10 bases and J gave up 9 bases, with 6 bases separating them. The CDR3 coding sequence is TGCGCCATTGGGGCCCAGTACTTC. Translated, it gives CAIGAQYF.

This sequence joins TRBV23-1 and TRBJ2-5; 11 bases line up with TRBD2. TRBV23-1 counts as an open reading frame of uncertain function. This CDR3 has 21 residues. The ends lost 2 bases at V and 0 bases at J; junction bases unmatched: 17. CDR3 amino acids: CASSQTSRPGLAERHQETQYF. The DNA of the CDR3 is TGCGCCAGCAGTCAAACCTCACGACCGGGACTAGCGGAGAGGCACCAAGAGACCCAGTACTTC.

This rearrangement joins TRBV7-2 to TRBJ2-1, with TRBD2 matching 10 bases. V dropped 1 base and J dropped 10; count of bases not matched to a gene: 7. The CDR3 is 15 amino acids. Germline loops: CDR1 SGHTA, CDR2 FQGNSA. The CDR3 DNA reads as TGTGCCAGCAGCTTAGAGGGAGGACTAGCGGTAGAGCAGTTCTTC. Translating gives CASSLEGGLAVEQFF.

The chain joins TRBV4-1 to TRBJ1-2, with D possibly matching TRBD1 (6 bases). V lost 1 base and J lost 2, with 14 bases in between. The CDR3 spans 16 residues. Germline-derived CDR1 and CDR2 are MGHRA and YSYEKL. For the CDR3, the DNA is TGCGCCAGCAGCCAAGGAGGGGGGGGCGTCAACTATGGCTACACCTTC. Amino acid sequence: CASSQGGGGVNYGYTF.

Only a few counts were recorded for this clone. The chain is built from TRBV4-3 and TRBJ2-2, with D maybe TRBD2 (5 bases). The ends were cut back, 8 bases at V and 5 bases at J, with 15 bases in the middle. Germline CDR1 and CDR2: LGHNA and YSLEER. The CDR3 extends over 14 amino acids. For the CDR3, the DNA is TGCGCCAGCTCTCGACTAACCCTGACCGGGGAGCTGTTTTTT. Translating gives CASSRLTLTGELFF.

The table lists this clone with a few counts. The rearrangement joins TRBV28 to TRBJ2-2, with 9 bases lining up with TRBD1. V lost 2 bases, J lost 1 base, and 2 bases stayed unmatched. The CDR3 length is 16 residues. Germline V gene lookup returns CDR1 MDHEN and CDR2 SYDVKM. CDR3 sequence reads: CASSLMGQGNTGELFF. The CDR3 bases are TGTGCCAGCAGTTTAATGGGACAGGGGAACACCGGGGAGCTGTTTTTT. The whole variable domain, remainder taken from reference TRBV28 and TRBJ2-2, is DVKVTQSSRYLVKRTGEKVFLECVQDMDHENMFWYRQDPGLGLRLIYFSYDVKMKEKGDIPEGYSVSREKKERFSLILESASTNQTSMYLCASSLMGQGNTGELFFGEGSRLTVL.

In this sample, this clone turned up a few times. The gene calls are TRBV15 and TRBJ2-7; no firm D call. V was shortened by 1 base and J by 3 bases, with 4 bases between the two germline ends. Germline V CDR1 and CDR2: LNHNV, YYDKDF (reference sequence). CDR3 size: 12 residues. The CDR3 is CATSRVYYEQYF. For the CDR3, the DNA is TGTGCCACCAGCAGAGTTTACTACGAGCAGTACTTC.

This clone was detected only a few times. The chain uses TRBV7-3 and TRBJ2-1; no reliable D call. The CDR3 runs to 13 residues. The germline CDR1 and CDR2 sequences are SGHTA and FQGTGA. Trimming removed 5 bases from V and 7 bases from J, with 12 bases in between. In DNA, the CDR3 is TGTGCCAGCAGCCCGAACTTTGGTAATGAGCAGTTCTTC. It codes for CASSPNFGNEQFF.

This clone has only a few counts. This rearrangement joins TRBV15 to TRBJ2-7; 8 bases map to TRBD1. This CDR3 spans 14 amino acids. J gave up 3 bases and V 8 bases, and 9 bases lay outside the gene matches. Germline CDR1 and CDR2: LNHNV and YYDKDF (reference sequence). CDR3 sequence: CATAPTGQGYEQYF. Written as DNA, the CDR3 is TGTGCCACCGCCCCTACCGGACAGGGCTACGAGCAGTACTTC.

This chain connects TRBV27 to TRBJ2-5; D gene unclear. Germline loops: CDR1 MNHEY, CDR2 SMNVEV (reference sequence). The CDR3 runs to 13 residues. V shed 2 bases and J shed 5 bases, with 9 bases lying between them. In nucleotides, the CDR3 is TGTGCCAGCAGTTTAATCTTAGGGGAGACCCAGTACTTC. Translation: CASSLILGETQYF.

This rearrangement joins TRBV5-4 to TRBJ2-6; D may be TRBD1 (6 bases). Germline V lookup: CDR1 SGHNT, CDR2 YYREEE (reference sequence). This CDR3 contains 16 residues. V gave up 2 bases and J gave up 3 bases, with 12 bases separating them. The CDR3 loop is CASSFPGASGANVLTF. In nucleotides, the CDR3 is TGTGCCAGCAGCTTCCCAGGGGCAAGTGGGGCCAACGTCCTGACTTTC.

This clone has more than one count but fewer than ten. The chain carries TRBV14 and TRBJ2-7, with D possibly TRBD2 on 6 matching bases. Germline V gives CDR1 SGHDN, CDR2 FVKESK. The CDR3 extends over 17 amino acids. Trimming took 2 bases from V and 0 from J, leaving 17 bases between them. The CDR3 protein is CASSQTRGIGSSYEQYF. The DNA of the CDR3 is TGTGCCAGCAGCCAAACCAGAGGGATCGGGAGCTCCTACGAGCAGTACTTC.

This clone was picked up a small number of times. A read error may be the cause here, since a much bigger clone is one base away. This chain links TRBV5-4 with TRBJ1-1; possible D gene TRBD1, 6 bases. Germline CDR1 and CDR2: SGHNT and YYREEE (reference sequence). This CDR3 is 14 amino acids long. Between the trimmed V and J ends, which lost 0 bases and 1 base, there was a span of 7 bases. The CDR3 nucleotides are TGTGCCAGCAGCTTGGTAGGGGGGAACACTGAAGCTTTCTTT. As protein: CASSLVGGNTEAFF.

The genes are TRBV19 and TRBJ2-3, with D uncertain. Germline-derived CDR1 and CDR2 are LNHDA and SQIVND (reference sequence). The CDR3 extends over 14 amino acids. Trimming removed 3 bases at V and 4 bases at J, with 11 bases between. CDR3: CASSIFLDADTQYF. The CDR3 region has the DNA TGTGCCAGTAGTATTTTCCTCGACGCAGATACGCAGTATTTT.

This clone has only a few counts. In DNA form, the CDR3 reads TGTGCCAGCAGGCAGGGTCGCCAGCCCCAGCATTTT. As protein: CASRQGRQPQHF. J is TRBJ1-5 and V is TRBV28; possibly TRBD1 for D (5 bases). The CDR3 runs 12 residues. Germline V gene data show CDR1 as MDHEN and CDR2 as SYDVKM. Trimming shortened V by 6 bases and J by 7 bases, and 10 bases separated the two germline ends.